These T cell receptor beta chains were read from a single sample in a study of beta chain features in type 1 diabetes. Sequencing used immunoSEQ multiplex PCR; TCRdb keeps in-frame clones, though not all of them. The sample has some 410,000 clones; around 10% are singletons. Specimen: naive CD4+ T cells from blood. These receptors were obtained from a woman aged 18-35 years in good health. Each CDR3 is given without its conserved first and last residue. The order of the fields is D gene, J gene, V gene, CDR3 protein. A D gene is named only where the DNA matches it firmly.

>.|TRBJ2-7|TRBV30
AWSVFRAYEQY
>.|TRBJ1-2|TRBV4-2
ASSQDSPRRRNYGYT
>TRBD1|TRBJ2-3|TRBV7-2
ASSFITGQNTDTQY
>TRBD2|TRBJ2-7|TRBV11-3
ASSFRLAWGEEQY
>.|TRBJ2-1|TRBV28
ASSSYYNEQF
>TRBD1|TRBJ1-2|TRBV5-1
ASSWTRTGDGYT
>.|TRBJ2-5|TRBV28
ASSSRTQY
>.|TRBJ2-2|TRBV2
ASSQTTGNTGELF
>TRBD2|TRBJ2-1|TRBV5-4
ASSLGGGRYNEQF
>.|TRBJ2-3|TRBV10-3
AISVGDTQY
>TRBD1|TRBJ2-3|TRBV5-1
ASSQGTGVTDTQY
>TRBD1|TRBJ2-6|TRBV7-8
ASSLVAQGAAGANVLT